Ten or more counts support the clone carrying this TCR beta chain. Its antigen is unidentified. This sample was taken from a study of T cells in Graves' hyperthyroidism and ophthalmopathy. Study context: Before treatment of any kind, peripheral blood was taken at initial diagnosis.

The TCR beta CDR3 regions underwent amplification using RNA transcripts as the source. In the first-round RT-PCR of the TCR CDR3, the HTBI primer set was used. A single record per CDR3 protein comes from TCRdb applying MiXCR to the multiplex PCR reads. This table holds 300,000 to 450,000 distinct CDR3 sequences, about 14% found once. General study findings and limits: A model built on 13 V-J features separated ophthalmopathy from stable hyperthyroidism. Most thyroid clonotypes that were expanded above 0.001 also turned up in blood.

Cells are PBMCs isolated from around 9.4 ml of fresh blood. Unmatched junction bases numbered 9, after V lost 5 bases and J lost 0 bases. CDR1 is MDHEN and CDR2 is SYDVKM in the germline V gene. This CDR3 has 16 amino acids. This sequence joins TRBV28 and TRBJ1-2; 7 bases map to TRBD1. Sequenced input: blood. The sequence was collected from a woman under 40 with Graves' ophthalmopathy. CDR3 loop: CASSGSRGIANYGYTF. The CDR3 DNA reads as TGTGCCAGCAGTGGAAGCAGGGGGATAGCTAACTATGGCTACACCTTC.